This T cell receptor (beta chain) was captured in a study of blood T cell repertoires in COVID-19. Using immunoSEQ multiplex PCR, the repertoire was profiled, and TCRdb retains in-frame clones only, with some absent. Seen here are about 59,000 clones, around three quarters observed once, and the top ten hold 3.2%. Sequencing was carried out using peripheral blood. The clonotype comes from a man aged 60-69 years with acute or convalescent COVID-19.

CDR3 nucleotide sequence: TGTGCCAGCAGTTTTGTAGGCAATCAGCCCCAGCATTTT. It translates to CASSFVGNQPQHF. The chain has TRBV27 and TRBJ1-5; no firm D call. V lost 3 bases and J 2 bases, leaving 5 bases between the germline ends. Germline CDR1 MNHEY, CDR2 SMNVEV (reference sequence). This CDR3 spans 13 amino acids.